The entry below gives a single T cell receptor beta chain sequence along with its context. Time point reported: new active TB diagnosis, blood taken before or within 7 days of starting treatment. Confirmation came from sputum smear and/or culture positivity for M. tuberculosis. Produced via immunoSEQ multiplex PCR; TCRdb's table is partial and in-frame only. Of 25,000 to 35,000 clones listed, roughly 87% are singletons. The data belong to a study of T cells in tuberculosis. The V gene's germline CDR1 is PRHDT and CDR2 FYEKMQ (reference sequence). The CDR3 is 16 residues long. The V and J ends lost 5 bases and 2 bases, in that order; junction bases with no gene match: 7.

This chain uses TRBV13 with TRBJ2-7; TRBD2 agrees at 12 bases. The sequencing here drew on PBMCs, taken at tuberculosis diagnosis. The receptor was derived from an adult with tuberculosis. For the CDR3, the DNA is TGTGCCAGCAGCGCCCCGGGACTAGCGGGTACCTACGAGCAGTACTTC. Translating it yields CASSAPGLAGTYEQYF.